Listed here are 28 T cell receptor beta chains from one sample, sequenced in a study of shared clonotypes between healthy human individuals. Only in-frame clones appear in the TCRdb table, and some are missing; sequencing was by immunoSEQ multiplex PCR. The sample has about 2.3 million clones, roughly 92% seen once. Sequencing used naive CD4+ T cells from PBMCs. Stated subset: CD45RA+ positively selected. These receptors all stem from a man younger than 30 in good health. Some clones in this sample may be carry-over from other donors' samples.

This rearrangement joins TRBV6-6 to TRBJ1-2; D might be TRBD1 (6 bases). CDR3 length: 15 amino acids. The V end lost 4 bases, the J end lost 0 bases, and 12 bases lay between the germline ends. Germline assignment: CDR1 MNHNY and CDR2 SVGAGI (reference sequence). CDR3: CASSFSGVANYGYTF. The CDR3, as DNA: TGTGCCAGCAGTTTCTCAGGGGTTGCTAACTATGGCTACACCTTC.

The chain has TRBV7-2 and TRBJ2-5; 9 positions agree with TRBD2. V lost 5 bases to trimming and J lost 4 bases; unmatched junction nucleotides: 11. CDR1 and CDR2 from the germline V gene are SGHTA and FQGNSA. The length of the CDR3 is 16 residues. The CDR3 DNA is TGTGCCAGCAGCCTACTGGCGGGAGGGCCGTCAGAGACCCAGTACTTC. Its translation is CASSLLAGGPSETQYF.

This clone was counted a single time. The chain joins TRBV15 to TRBJ2-1; 11 bases line up with TRBD1. The V segment lost 3 bases and the J segment 0 bases; nucleotides outside the gene matches: 25. The CDR3 is made up of 24 amino acids. In germline, CDR1 is LNHNV, CDR2 YYDKDF (reference sequence). The CDR3 spells CATSRGRTGGASRPLHFSYNEQFF. The CDR3 DNA reads as TGTGCCACCAGCAGGGGTAGGACAGGGGGCGCGTCACGACCCCTTCATTTCTCCTACAATGAGCAGTTCTTC. Based on the CDR3 plus reference TRBV15 and TRBJ2-1, the full variable domain is DAMVIQNPRYQVTQFGKPVTLSCSQTLNHNVMYWYQQKSSQAPKLLFHYYDKDFNNEADTPDNFQSRRPNTSFCFLDIRSPGLGDTAMYLCATSRGRTGGASRPLHFSYNEQFFGPGTRLTVL.

This clone was seen only once. The chain combines TRBV6-4 with TRBJ2-1; D remains ambiguous. The CDR3 extends over 13 amino acids. V lost 1 base to trimming and J lost 4 bases, with 5 bases between them. Germline values: CDR1 MRHNA, CDR2 SNTAGT. The CDR3 sequence is CASSDLLYNEQFF. DNA of the CDR3: TGTGCCAGCAGTGACTTGTTATACAATGAGCAGTTCTTC.

The chain is built from TRBV18 and TRBJ2-2; 8 bases map to TRBD2. Germline values: CDR1 KGHSH, CDR2 LQKENI. V was clipped by 0 bases and J by 5 bases; unmatched bases: 8. There are 17 residues in the CDR3. CDR3 bases: TGTGCCAGCTCACCACCGTCTAGCGGGTTGTCGACCGGGGAGCTGTTTTTT. Protein product: CASSPPSSGLSTGELFF.

V usage is TRBV6-1 and J usage is TRBJ2-7, with D unresolved. Trimming shortened V by 7 bases and J by 4 bases, and 5 bases separated the two germline ends. The germline gives CDR1 MNHNS, CDR2 SASEGT. CDR3 length: 10 amino acids. The DNA for the CDR3 is TGTGCCAGCAAGGAATACGAGCAGTACTTC. Protein sequence: CASKEYEQYF.

The V call is TRBV10-3, the J call TRBJ2-1; D unclear. Germline CDR1 and CDR2: ENHRY and SYGVKD. V was clipped by 2 bases and J by 12 bases, with 11 bases between them. The CDR3 runs 12 residues. The CDR3 loop is CAISEASKGQFF. The DNA of the CDR3 is TGTGCCATCAGTGAGGCCAGCAAAGGGCAGTTCTTC.

This clone was observed a handful of times. The chain has TRBV5-1 and TRBJ2-7, with 9 bases lining up with TRBD2. The CDR3 has 17 amino acids. With V trimmed by 0 bases and J by 2 bases, 9 bases remained unmatched. Germline V CDR1 and CDR2: SGHRS, YFSETQ. The CDR3 nucleotides read TGCGCCAGCAGCTTGGCCATGACTAGCGGACGTCCCTACGAGCAGTACTTC. Translating it yields CASSLAMTSGRPYEQYF.

V usage is TRBV10-3 and J usage is TRBJ2-2, with TRBD2 identical over 13 bases. Per germline, CDR1 ENHRY and CDR2 SYGVKD. The CDR3 has 17 residues. After removal of 5 bases from V and 7 bases from J, the junction contained 10 bases not matched to a gene. The CDR3 bases are TGTGCCATCAGTAAACCACCGGGACTAGCGGGAAGCGGGGAGCTGTTTTTT. It codes for CAISKPPGLAGSGELFF.

V usage is TRBV14 and J usage is TRBJ2-1; D remains ambiguous. V shed 4 bases and J shed 3 bases, with 7 bases lying between them. The CDR3 is 13 residues long. Germline CDR1 is SGHDN and CDR2 is FVKESK. DNA for the CDR3: TGTGCCAGCAGCCTTAGACTCTACAATGAGCAGTTCTTC. The encoded protein is CASSLRLYNEQFF.

Written as DNA, the CDR3 is TGTGCCTCGTCAGCGGGGAGCTCCTACAATGAGCAGTTCTTC. It specifies CASSAGSSYNEQFF. The chain uses TRBV30 and TRBJ2-1, with 7 bases identical to TRBD2. The V gene's germline CDR1 is GTSNPN and CDR2 SVGIG (reference sequence). Germline trimming cut 7 bases from V and 0 bases from J; bases unmatched to any gene: 6. The CDR3 is made up of 14 amino acids.

This chain connects TRBV5-4 to TRBJ2-5, with TRBD2 matching over 9 bases. Germline CDR1 is SGHNT and CDR2 is YYREEE (reference sequence). The V segment lost 4 bases and the J segment 4 bases; nucleotides outside the gene matches: 8. The length of the CDR3 is 15 residues. The CDR3 reads CASSPGLARAETQYF. The CDR3 DNA sequence: TGTGCCAGCAGCCCCGGACTAGCGCGTGCAGAGACCCAGTACTTC. The full variable domain, with the rest looked up from reference TRBV5-4 and TRBJ2-5, is ETGVTQSPTHLIKTRGQQVTLRCSSQSGHNTVSWYQQALGQGPQFIFQYYREEENGRGNFPPRFSGLQFPNYSSELNVNALELDDSALYLCASSPGLARAETQYFGPGTRLLVL.

The chain combines TRBV6-6 with TRBJ2-1; TRBD2 agrees at 7 bases. Germline-derived CDR1 and CDR2 are MNHNY and SVGAGI (reference sequence). V was pared by 2 bases and J by 2 bases, with 3 bases of the junction left unmatched. The CDR3 spans 15 residues. The CDR3 nucleotides read TGTGCCAGCAGTTACGGTCGGGGGGCCTACAATGAGCAGTTCTTC. It specifies CASSYGRGAYNEQFF.

Worth noting for this clone: Other DNA variants within this sample encode the same CDR3. The chain couples TRBV29-1 to TRBJ2-5; perhaps D is TRBD1 or TRBD2 (7 bases each). The CDR3 totals 14 residues. Germline CDR1 reads SQVTM; CDR2 reads ANQGSEA. Deletions cut 7 bases from V and 1 base from J, with 16 bases between. The chain's CDR3 is CSAGGGQPQETQYF. For the CDR3, the DNA is TGCAGCGCAGGGGGGGGACAACCCCAAGAGACCCAGTACTTC.

The chain is built from TRBV28 and TRBJ1-5, with 9 nucleotides matching TRBD1. From germline, CDR1 is MDHEN and CDR2 SYDVKM. The CDR3 spans 15 residues. The ends lost 4 bases at V and 6 bases at J; junction bases unmatched: 7. CDR3 bases: TGTGCCAGCAGTTCCCCCGGACAGGGGATTCAGCCCCAGCATTTT. Translation: CASSSPGQGIQPQHF.

This chain uses TRBV5-4 with TRBJ2-1; D unclear. The CDR3 is 17 amino acids. Looked up from germline, CDR1 is SGHNT and CDR2 is YYREEE (reference sequence). Trimming left V 0 bases short and J 1 base short, with 14 bases between. The CDR3: CASSLASAEGSYNEQFF. CDR3 in DNA: TGTGCCAGCAGCTTGGCGTCAGCAGAAGGGTCCTACAATGAGCAGTTCTTC.

The rearrangement links TRBV4-1 to TRBJ1-4, with D uncertain. There are 13 residues in the CDR3. In germline, CDR1 is MGHRA, CDR2 YSYEKL. Trimming shortened V by 0 bases and J by 11 bases, and 10 bases separated the two germline ends. This chain's CDR3 is CASSQDRGLKLFF. The DNA of the CDR3 is TGCGCCAGCAGCCAAGATCGAGGACTCAAACTGTTTTTT.

The chain links TRBV21-1 to TRBJ2-1. TRBV21-1 is classified as a pseudogene. This CDR3 is built from 13 residues. The CDR3 DNA follows: TGTGCCAGCAGCAAAGTAACCGTCAATGAGCAGTTCTTC. Protein sequence: CASSKVTVNEQFF.

This clone was recorded only once. In the same sample, other DNA sequences code for this CDR3. V is TRBV15 and J is TRBJ2-1, with TRBD2 identical over 10 bases. CDR3 length: 16 amino acids. V shed 1 base and J 1 base; nucleotides not matched to a gene: 1. The V gene's germline CDR1 is LNHNV and CDR2 YYDKDF (reference sequence). CDR3 protein: CATSRGLAGSYNEQFF. CDR3 sequence (DNA): TGTGCCACCAGCAGAGGACTAGCGGGTTCCTACAATGAGCAGTTCTTC.

Comments on this clone: Within the sample, other DNA sequences also encode this same CDR3. The J gene is TRBJ2-3, the V gene TRBV5-4; D is possibly TRBD1 (6 bases). The V and J ends lost 1 base and 6 bases respectively, with 9 bases between them. The germline V gene has CDR1 SGHNT and CDR2 YYREEE (reference sequence). This CDR3 spans 13 amino acids. The CDR3 nucleotides read TGTGCCAGCAGCTTGAGGGGGACGGATACGCAGTATTTT. This encodes CASSLRGTDTQYF.

V gene TRBV27 combines with J gene TRBJ2-2; perhaps TRBD2 as D (5 bases). Trimming pared 7 bases from V and 0 bases from J, leaving 12 bases between. CDR3 length: 15 amino acids. Germline assignment: CDR1 MNHEY and CDR2 SMNVEV (reference sequence). As DNA, the CDR3 is TGTGCCAGCAACCCGGGGAGCCCGAACACCGGGGAGCTGTTTTTT. Translating it yields CASNPGSPNTGELFF.

The chain links TRBV4-1 to TRBJ2-1, with TRBD2 identical over 9 bases. The CDR3 is 18 amino acids. In germline, CDR1 is MGHRA, CDR2 YSYEKL. J was trimmed by 3 bases and V by 2 bases; bases with no gene match: 11. CDR3 region: CASSQRESSAGGYNEQFF. For the CDR3, the DNA is TGCGCCAGCAGCCAACGTGAATCGTCAGCGGGAGGCTACAATGAGCAGTTCTTC.

CDR3 DNA sequence: TGTGCCAGCAGTTTAGTAGGACAGGGAAATCAGCCCCAGCATTTT. Residues: CASSLVGQGNQPQHF. The chain joins TRBV27 to TRBJ1-5, with 8 bases that match TRBD1. The CDR3 covers 15 residues. With V trimmed by 2 bases and J by 4 bases, 4 bases remained unmatched. In germline, CDR1 is MNHEY, CDR2 SMNVEV (reference sequence).

This rearrangement joins TRBV5-1 to TRBJ2-1; unclear D gene. With 3 bases removed from V and 10 bases from J, the gap between germline ends came to 14 bases. CDR1 SGHRS and CDR2 YFSETQ come from the germline V gene. This CDR3 spans 13 amino acids. The CDR3 spells CASSSEILREQFF. In nucleotides, the CDR3 is TGCGCCAGCAGCTCGGAGATCCTCAGGGAGCAGTTCTTC.

This chain uses TRBV5-6 with TRBJ2-7, with 8 bases fitting TRBD2. The CDR3 is 14 residues long. The V gene's germline CDR1 is SGHDT and CDR2 YYEEEE. Trimming took 1 base from V and 2 from J; bases not matched to a gene: 2. CDR3 loop: CASSLKLAAYEQYF. DNA of the CDR3: TGTGCCAGCAGCTTGAAACTAGCGGCCTACGAGCAGTACTTC.

The V gene is TRBV12-5, the J gene TRBJ2-5; no firm D call. From germline, CDR1 is LGHNT and CDR2 FRNRAP. The CDR3 contains 14 residues. V was trimmed by 1 base and J by 5 bases, leaving 11 bases between them. The CDR3 DNA reads as TGTGCTAGTGGTTTGGGCGATCCAAGGGAGACCCAGTACTTC. It codes for CASGLGDPRETQYF.

This clone was recorded only once. V usage is TRBV27 and J usage is TRBJ2-1; 8 bases match TRBD2. The germline V gene has CDR1 MNHEY and CDR2 SMNVEV (reference sequence). J gave up 5 bases and V 6 bases, and 15 bases lay outside the gene matches. This CDR3 contains 17 residues. The CDR3 reads CASSLPRGTRGDNEQFF. The CDR3 bases are TGTGCCAGCAGCCTACCTAGGGGGACTAGGGGGGACAATGAGCAGTTCTTC.

The chain uses TRBV19 and TRBJ1-1; 7 nucleotides match TRBD1. The CDR3 is 13 amino acids. Germline CDR1 reads LNHDA; CDR2 reads SQIVND (reference sequence). V lost 4 bases and J lost 6; bases outside the gene matches: 5. CDR3 sequence: CASSRSGQSEAFF. DNA for the CDR3: TGTGCCAGTAGTAGATCGGGACAGTCTGAAGCTTTCTTT.